In its sample, the clone carrying this T cell receptor (beta chain) was seen a few times. This sample is part of a study of patients and donors after allogeneic stem cell transplantation. TCRdb reprocessed the RT-PCR reads via MiXCR and lists one record per CDR3 protein. The top ten hold less than 8% of the sample, which has over 400,000 distinct CDR3 sequences, under 20% seen once. CDR1 is MNHEY and CDR2 is SVGEGT in the germline V gene. V gave up 7 bases and J gave up 7 bases, with 10 bases separating them. The CDR3 consists of 11 residues. Sequenced: blood, either unsorted or a sorted T cell fraction (not recorded which). This chain uses TRBV6-2 or TRBV6-3 with TRBJ2-5; no reliable D call. This sequence was found in a human donor who was either an allogeneic HSCT recipient or a stem cell or donor lymphocyte infusion donor (not recorded which). It is not recorded whose cells these are; they may come from a transplant donor. The CDR3 region has the DNA TGTGCCAGCACCAGATCTGGGACCCAGTACTTC. Its translation is CASTRSGTQYF.